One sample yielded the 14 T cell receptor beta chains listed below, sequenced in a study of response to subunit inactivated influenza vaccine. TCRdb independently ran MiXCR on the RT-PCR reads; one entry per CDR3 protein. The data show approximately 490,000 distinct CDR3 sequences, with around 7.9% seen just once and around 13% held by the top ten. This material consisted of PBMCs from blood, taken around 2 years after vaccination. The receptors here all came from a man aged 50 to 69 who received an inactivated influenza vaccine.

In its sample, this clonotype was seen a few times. CDR3 bases: TGTGCCAGCAGCTCGGACGTATACAATGAGCAGTTCTTC. This sequence encodes CASSSDVYNEQFF. The chain combines TRBV5-6 with TRBJ2-1; D is uncertain. Germline CDR1 reads SGHDT; CDR2 reads YYEEEE. The V end lost 3 bases, the J end lost 4 bases, and 8 bases lay between the germline ends. The CDR3 loop spans 13 amino acids.

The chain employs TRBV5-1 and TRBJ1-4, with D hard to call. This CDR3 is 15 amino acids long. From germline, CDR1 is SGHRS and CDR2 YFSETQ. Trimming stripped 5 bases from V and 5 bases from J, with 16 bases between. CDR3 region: CASRSALGTNEKLFF. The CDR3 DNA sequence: TGCGCCAGCAGATCCGCGCTAGGAACGAATGAAAAACTGTTTTTT. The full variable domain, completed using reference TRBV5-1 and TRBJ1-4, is KAGVTQTPRYLIKTRGQQVTLSCSPISGHRSVSWYQQTPGQGLQFLFEYFSETQRNKGNFPGRFSGRQFSNSRSEMNVSTLELGDSALYLCASRSALGTNEKLFFGSGTQLSVL.

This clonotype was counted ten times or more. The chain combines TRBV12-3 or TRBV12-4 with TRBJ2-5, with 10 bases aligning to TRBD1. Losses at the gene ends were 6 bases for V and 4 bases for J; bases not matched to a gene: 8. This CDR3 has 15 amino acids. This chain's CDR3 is CASRFRDRGAETQYF. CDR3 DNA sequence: TGTGCCAGCAGGTTCCGGGACAGGGGCGCAGAGACCCAGTACTTC.

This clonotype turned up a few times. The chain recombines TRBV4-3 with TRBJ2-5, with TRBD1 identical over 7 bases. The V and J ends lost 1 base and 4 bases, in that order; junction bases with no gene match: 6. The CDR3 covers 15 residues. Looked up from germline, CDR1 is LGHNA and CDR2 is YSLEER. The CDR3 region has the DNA TGCGCCAGCAGCCAAGCCATTAGGACAGGAGAGACCCAGTACTTC. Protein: CASSQAIRTGETQYF.

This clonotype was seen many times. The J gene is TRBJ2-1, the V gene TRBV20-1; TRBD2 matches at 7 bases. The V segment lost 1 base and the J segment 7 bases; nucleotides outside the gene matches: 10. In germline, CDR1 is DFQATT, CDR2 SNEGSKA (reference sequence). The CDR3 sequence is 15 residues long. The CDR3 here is CSARGLRGRENEQFF. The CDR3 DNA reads TGCAGTGCTAGAGGCCTTCGTGGGAGGGAAAATGAGCAGTTCTTC.

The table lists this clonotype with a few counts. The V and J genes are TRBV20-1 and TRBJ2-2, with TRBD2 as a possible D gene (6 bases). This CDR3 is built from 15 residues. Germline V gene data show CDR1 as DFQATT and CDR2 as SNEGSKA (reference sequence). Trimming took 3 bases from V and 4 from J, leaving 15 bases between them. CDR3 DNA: TGCAGTGCTAGGGCCCCCGGGAGAGGCACCGGGGAGCTGTTTTTT. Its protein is CSARAPGRGTGELFF.

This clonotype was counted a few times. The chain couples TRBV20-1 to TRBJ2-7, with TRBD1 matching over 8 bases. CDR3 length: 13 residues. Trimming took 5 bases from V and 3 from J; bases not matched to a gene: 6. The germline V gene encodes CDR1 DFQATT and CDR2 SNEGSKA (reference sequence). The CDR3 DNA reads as TGCAGTGCTGAATCCGACAGGGGCTACGAGCAGTACTTC. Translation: CSAESDRGYEQYF.

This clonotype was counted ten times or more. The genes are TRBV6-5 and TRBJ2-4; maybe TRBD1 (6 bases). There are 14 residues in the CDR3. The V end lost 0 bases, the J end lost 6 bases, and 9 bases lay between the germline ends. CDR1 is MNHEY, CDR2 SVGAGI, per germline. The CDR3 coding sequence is TGTGCCAGCAGTTACTCGAGAGGGGGAAACATTCAGTACTTC. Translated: CASSYSRGGNIQYF.

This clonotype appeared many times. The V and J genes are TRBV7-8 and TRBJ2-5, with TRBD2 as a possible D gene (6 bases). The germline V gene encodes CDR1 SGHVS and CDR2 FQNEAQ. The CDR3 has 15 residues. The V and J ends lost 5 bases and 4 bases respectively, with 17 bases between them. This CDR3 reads CASSPAGAAGETQYF. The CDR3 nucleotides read TGTGCCAGCAGCCCCGCCGGAGCAGCGGGAGAGACCCAGTACTTC.

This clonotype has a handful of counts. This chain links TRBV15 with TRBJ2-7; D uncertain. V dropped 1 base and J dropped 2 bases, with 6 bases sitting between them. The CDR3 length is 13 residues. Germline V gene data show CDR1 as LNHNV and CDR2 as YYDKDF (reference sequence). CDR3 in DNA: TGTGCCACCAGCAGAGGCCTTCCCTACGAGCAGTACTTC. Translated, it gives CATSRGLPYEQYF.

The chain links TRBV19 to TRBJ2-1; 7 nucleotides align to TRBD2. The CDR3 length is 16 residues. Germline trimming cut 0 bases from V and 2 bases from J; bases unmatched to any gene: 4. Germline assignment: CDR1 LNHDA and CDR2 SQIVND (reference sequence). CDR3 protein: CASSIEGGIAYNEQFF. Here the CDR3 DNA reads TGTGCCAGTAGTATAGAGGGGGGGATCGCCTACAATGAGCAGTTCTTC. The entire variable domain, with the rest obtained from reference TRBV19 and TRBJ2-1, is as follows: DGGITQSPKYLFRKEGQNVTLSCEQNLNHDAMYWYRQDPGQGLRLIYYSQIVNDFQKGDIAEGYSVSREKKESFPLTVTSAQKNPTAFYLCASSIEGGIAYNEQFFGPGTRLTVL.

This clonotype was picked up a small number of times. CDR3 in amino acids: CASSVTSGGSNEQFF. The DNA of the CDR3 is TGTGCCAGCAGTGTGACTAGCGGGGGGAGTAATGAGCAGTTCTTC. The chain is built from TRBV27 and TRBJ2-1, with 13 positions matching TRBD2. Germline assignment: CDR1 MNHEY and CDR2 SMNVEV (reference sequence). V trimming: 5 bases; J trimming: 7 bases; junction bases outside the gene matches: 5. The CDR3 loop spans 15 amino acids.

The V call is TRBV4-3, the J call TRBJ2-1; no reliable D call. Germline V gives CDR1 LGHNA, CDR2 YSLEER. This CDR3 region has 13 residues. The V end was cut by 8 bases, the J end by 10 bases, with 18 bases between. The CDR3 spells CASGLSHDGEQFF. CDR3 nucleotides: TGCGCCAGCGGCCTCTCGCATGACGGCGAGCAGTTCTTC.

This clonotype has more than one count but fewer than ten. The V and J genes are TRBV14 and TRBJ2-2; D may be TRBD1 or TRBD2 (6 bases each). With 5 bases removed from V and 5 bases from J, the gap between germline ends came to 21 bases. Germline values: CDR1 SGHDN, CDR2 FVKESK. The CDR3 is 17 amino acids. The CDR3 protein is CASSAPEPGARTGELFF. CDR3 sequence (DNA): TGTGCCAGCAGCGCACCCGAGCCGGGGGCGCGTACCGGGGAGCTGTTTTTT.